The T cell receptor beta chain under discussion was sequenced for a study of chemoradiotherapy in HPV16-positive cancers. Repeated repertoire sampling spanned the course of chemoradiotherapy. V was cut by 3 bases and J by 1 base, with 13 bases left in between. Germline-derived CDR1 and CDR2 are MGHDK and SYGVNS. The CDR3 extends over 15 amino acids. Some clones are missing from TCRdb's copy, which holds only in-frame ones; the method was immunoSEQ multiplex PCR. The sample records thousands of clones, around 80% being singletons. Findings of the study overall: Candidate HPV-specific clones and E7-related TCR motifs grew in tumor during treatment.

This clone was detected a few times. Its antigen is unidentified. Collection of the sample occurred from a patient who underwent chemoradiotherapy. The chain couples TRBV25-1 to TRBJ2-7; a possible D gene is TRBD2 (6 bases). This TCR came from a human donor with HPV-associated anogenital cancer. The CDR3 bases are TGTGCCAGCAGTGAGGCGGGGCGGGGATCCTACGAGCAGTACTTC. It codes for CASSEAGRGSYEQYF.